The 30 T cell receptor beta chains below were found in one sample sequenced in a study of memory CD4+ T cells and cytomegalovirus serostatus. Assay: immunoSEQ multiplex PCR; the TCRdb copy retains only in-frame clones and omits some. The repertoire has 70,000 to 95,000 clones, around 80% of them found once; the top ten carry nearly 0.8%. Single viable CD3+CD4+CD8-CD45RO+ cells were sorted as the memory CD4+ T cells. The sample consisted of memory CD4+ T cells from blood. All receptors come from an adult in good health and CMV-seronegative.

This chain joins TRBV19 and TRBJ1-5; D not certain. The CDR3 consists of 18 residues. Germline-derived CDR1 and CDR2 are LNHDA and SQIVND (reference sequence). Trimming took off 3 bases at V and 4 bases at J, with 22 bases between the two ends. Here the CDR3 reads CASSMLTRQLVGNQPQHF. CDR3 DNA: TGTGCCAGTAGTATGCTTACTCGGCAGCTGGTAGGTAATCAGCCCCAGCATTTT.

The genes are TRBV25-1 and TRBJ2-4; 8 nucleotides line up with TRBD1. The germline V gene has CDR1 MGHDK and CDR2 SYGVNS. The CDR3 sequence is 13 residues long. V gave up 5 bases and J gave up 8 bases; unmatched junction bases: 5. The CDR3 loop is CASSIQGADIQYF. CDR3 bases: TGTGCCAGCAGTATCCAGGGGGCGGACATTCAGTACTTC.

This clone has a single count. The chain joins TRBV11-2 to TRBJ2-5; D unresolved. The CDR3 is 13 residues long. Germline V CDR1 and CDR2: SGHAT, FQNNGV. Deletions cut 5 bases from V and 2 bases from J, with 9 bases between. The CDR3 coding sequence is TGTGCCAGCAGCCGCAGGATTCAAGAGACCCAGTACTTC. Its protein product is CASSRRIQETQYF.

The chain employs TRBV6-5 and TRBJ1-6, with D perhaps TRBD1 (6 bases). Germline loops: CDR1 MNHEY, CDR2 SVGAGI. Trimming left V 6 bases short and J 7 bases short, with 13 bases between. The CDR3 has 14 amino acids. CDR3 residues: CASRPRGGNSPLHF. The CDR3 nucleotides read TGTGCCAGCAGACCCAGGGGAGGCAATTCACCCCTCCACTTT.

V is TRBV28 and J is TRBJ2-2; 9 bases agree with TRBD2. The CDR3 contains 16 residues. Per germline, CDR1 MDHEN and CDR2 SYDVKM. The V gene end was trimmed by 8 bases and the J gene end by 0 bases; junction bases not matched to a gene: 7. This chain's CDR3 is CASLLAGIANTGELFF. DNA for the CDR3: TGTGCCAGCCTCCTAGCGGGGATCGCGAACACCGGGGAGCTGTTTTTT.

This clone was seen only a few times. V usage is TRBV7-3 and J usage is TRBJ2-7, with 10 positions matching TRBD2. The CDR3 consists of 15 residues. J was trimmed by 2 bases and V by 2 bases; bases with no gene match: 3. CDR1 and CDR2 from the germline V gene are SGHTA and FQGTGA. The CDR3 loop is CASSLLAGDTYEQYF. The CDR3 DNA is TGTGCCAGCAGCTTACTAGCGGGGGATACCTACGAGCAGTACTTC.

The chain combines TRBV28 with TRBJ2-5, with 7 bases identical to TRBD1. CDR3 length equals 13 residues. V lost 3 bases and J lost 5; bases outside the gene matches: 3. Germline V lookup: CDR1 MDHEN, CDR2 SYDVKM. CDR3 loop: CASSFQGVETQYF. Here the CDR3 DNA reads TGTGCCAGCAGTTTTCAGGGGGTGGAGACCCAGTACTTC.

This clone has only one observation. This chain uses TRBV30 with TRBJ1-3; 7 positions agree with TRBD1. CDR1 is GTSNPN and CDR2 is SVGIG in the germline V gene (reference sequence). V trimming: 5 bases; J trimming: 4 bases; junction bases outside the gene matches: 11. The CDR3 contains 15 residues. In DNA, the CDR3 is TGTGCCTGGGCGCGACAGGGTCTTGCCGGAAACACCATATATTTT. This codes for CAWARQGLAGNTIYF.

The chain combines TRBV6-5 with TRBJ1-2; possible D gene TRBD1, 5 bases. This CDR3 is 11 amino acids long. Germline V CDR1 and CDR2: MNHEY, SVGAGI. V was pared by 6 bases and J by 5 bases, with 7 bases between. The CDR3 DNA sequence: TGTGCCAGCAGGGGGCTGTATGGCTACACCTTC. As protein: CASRGLYGYTF.

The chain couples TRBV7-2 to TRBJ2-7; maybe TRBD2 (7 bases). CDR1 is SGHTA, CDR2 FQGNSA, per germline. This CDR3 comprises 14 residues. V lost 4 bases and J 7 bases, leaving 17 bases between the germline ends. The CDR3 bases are TGTGCCAGCAGCTCACCTGGGAGGGGGAGAGAGCAGTACTTC. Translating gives CASSSPGRGREQYF.

CDR3 sequence reads: CASSPLPGTGGPKTNEKLFF. The CDR3 DNA reads TGCGCCAGCAGCCCCTTACCCGGGACAGGGGGCCCCAAAACTAATGAAAAACTGTTTTTT. The chain is built from TRBV4-1 and TRBJ1-4; 12 bases are a match to TRBD1. The trim removed 4 bases at V and 1 base at J, leaving 13 bases unmatched. This CDR3 is 20 amino acids long. Germline V CDR1 and CDR2: MGHRA, YSYEKL.

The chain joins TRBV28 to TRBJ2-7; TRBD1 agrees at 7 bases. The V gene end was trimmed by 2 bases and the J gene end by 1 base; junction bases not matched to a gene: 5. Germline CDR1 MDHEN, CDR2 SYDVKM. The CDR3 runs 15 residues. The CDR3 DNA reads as TGTGCCAGCAGTTTAGGGGGACAGTCTTCCTACGAGCAGTACTTC. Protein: CASSLGGQSSYEQYF.

The CDR3 protein is CASSDGGEQFF. The CDR3 bases are TGTGCCAGCAGTGATGGCGGCGAGCAGTTCTTC. V usage is TRBV6-1 and J usage is TRBJ2-1, with unresolved D. The CDR3 consists of 11 residues. Trimming took 3 bases from V and 10 from J, leaving 7 bases between them. Germline V gene lookup returns CDR1 MNHNS and CDR2 SASEGT.

The CDR3: CAWGTGEKPQHF. CDR3 DNA sequence: TGTGCCTGGGGGACAGGGGAGAAGCCCCAGCATTTT. The chain carries TRBV30 and TRBJ1-5; the match to TRBD1 covers 10 bases. Germline loops: CDR1 GTSNPN, CDR2 SVGIG (reference sequence). The CDR3 is made up of 12 amino acids. With V trimmed by 5 bases and J by 8 bases, 3 bases remained unmatched.

Here the CDR3 DNA reads TGTGCCAGCAGCTTAGACAGTCTCAATACGCAGTATTTT. Residues: CASSLDSLNTQYF. This rearrangement joins TRBV7-2 to TRBJ2-3; D gene ambiguous. Germline values: CDR1 SGHTA, CDR2 FQGNSA. This CDR3 region has 13 residues. With 1 base removed from V and 7 bases from J, the gap between germline ends came to 9 bases.

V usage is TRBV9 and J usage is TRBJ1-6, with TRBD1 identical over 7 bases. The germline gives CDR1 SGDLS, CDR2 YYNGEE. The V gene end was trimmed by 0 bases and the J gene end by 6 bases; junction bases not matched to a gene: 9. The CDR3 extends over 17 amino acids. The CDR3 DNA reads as TGTGCCAGCAGCGTAGCTGAGGGGGCGAAGGGTAATTCACCCCTCCACTTT. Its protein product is CASSVAEGAKGNSPLHF.

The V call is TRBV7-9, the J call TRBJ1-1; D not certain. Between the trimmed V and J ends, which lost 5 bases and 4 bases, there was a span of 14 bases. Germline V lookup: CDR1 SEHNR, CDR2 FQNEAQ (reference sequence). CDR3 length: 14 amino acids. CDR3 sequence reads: CASSPLDRSTEAFF. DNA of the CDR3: TGTGCCAGCAGCCCCCTCGACCGGAGCACTGAAGCTTTCTTT.

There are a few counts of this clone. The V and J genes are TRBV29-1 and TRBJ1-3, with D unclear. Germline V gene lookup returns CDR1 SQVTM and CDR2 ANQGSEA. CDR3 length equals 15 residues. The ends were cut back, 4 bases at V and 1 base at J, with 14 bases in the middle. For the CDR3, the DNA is TGCAGCGTTGGACGGGGAGGTAGATCTGGAAACACCATATATTTT. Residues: CSVGRGGRSGNTIYF.

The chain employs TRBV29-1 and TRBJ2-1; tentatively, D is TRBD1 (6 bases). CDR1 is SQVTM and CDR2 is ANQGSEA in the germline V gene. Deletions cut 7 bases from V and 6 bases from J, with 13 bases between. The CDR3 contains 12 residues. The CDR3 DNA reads TGCAGCGCACGGCAACAGGGCAATGAGCAGTTCTTC. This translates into CSARQQGNEQFF.

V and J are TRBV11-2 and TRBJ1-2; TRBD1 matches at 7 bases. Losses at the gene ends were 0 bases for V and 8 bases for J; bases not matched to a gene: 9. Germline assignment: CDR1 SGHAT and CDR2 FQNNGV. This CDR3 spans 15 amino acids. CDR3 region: CASSLDGQAWSGYTF. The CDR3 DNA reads TGTGCCAGCAGCTTAGATGGACAGGCCTGGTCGGGCTACACCTTC.

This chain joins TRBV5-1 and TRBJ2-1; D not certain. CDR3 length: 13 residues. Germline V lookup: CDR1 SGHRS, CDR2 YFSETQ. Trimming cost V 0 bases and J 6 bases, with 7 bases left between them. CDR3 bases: TGCGCCAGCAGCTTGGTTACCCGCAATGAGCAGTTCTTC. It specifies CASSLVTRNEQFF.

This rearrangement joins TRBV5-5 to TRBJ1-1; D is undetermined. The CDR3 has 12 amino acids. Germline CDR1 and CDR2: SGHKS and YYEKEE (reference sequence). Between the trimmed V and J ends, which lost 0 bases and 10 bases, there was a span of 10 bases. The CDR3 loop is CASSLVEGGAFF. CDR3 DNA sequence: TGTGCCAGCAGCTTGGTTGAGGGAGGAGCTTTCTTT.

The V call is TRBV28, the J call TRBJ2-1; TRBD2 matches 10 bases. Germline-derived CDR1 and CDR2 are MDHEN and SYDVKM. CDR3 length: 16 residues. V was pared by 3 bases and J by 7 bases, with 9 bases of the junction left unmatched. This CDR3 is CASSLGSGGALNEQFF. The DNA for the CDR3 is TGTGCCAGCAGTTTGGGAAGCGGGGGGGCACTTAATGAGCAGTTCTTC.

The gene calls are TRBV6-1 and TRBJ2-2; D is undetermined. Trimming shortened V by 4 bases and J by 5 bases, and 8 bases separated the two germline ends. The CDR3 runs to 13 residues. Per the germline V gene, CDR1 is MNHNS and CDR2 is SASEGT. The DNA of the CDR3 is TGTGCCAGCAGTGCGTCCGGGACCGGGGAGCTGTTTTTT. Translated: CASSASGTGELFF.

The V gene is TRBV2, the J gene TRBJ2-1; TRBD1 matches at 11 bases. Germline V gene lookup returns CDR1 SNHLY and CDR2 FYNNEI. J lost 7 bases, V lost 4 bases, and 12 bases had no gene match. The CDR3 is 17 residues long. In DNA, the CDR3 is TGTGCCAGCAGTGGGACAGGGGGCGCGGGTTACCTTAATGAGCAGTTCTTC. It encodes CASSGTGGAGYLNEQFF.

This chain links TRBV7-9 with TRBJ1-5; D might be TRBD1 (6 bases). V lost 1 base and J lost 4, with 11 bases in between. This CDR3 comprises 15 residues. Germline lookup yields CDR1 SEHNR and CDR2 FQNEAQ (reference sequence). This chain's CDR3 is CASSLEGGWNQPQHF. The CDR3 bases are TGTGCCAGCAGCTTAGAAGGGGGTTGGAATCAGCCCCAGCATTTT.

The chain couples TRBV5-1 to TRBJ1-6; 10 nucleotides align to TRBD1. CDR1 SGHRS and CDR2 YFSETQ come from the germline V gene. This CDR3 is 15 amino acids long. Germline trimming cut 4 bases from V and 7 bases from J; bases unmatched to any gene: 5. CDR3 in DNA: TGCGCCAGCAGCCTCCGGACAGGGGGGAATTCACCCCTCCACTTT. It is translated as CASSLRTGGNSPLHF.

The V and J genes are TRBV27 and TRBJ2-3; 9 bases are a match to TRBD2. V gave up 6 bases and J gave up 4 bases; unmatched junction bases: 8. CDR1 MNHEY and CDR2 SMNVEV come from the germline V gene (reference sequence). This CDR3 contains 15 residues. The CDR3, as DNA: TGTGCCAGCAGCCAGGGGACTAGCTTTTCAGATACGCAGTATTTT. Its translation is CASSQGTSFSDTQYF.

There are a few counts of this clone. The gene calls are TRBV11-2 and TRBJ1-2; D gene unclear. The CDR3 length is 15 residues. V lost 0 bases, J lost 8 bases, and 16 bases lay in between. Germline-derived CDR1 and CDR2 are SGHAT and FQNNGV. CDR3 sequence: CASSLDLVGLTGYTF. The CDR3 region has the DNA TGTGCCAGCAGCTTAGATCTTGTGGGCTTAACGGGCTACACCTTC.

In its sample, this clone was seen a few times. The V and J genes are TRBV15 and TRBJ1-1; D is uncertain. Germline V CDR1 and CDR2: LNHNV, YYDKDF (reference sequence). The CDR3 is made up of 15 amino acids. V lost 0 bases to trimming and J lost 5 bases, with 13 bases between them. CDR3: CATSRDSLSKTEAFF. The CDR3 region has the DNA TGTGCCACCAGCAGAGATTCCTTGTCGAAGACTGAAGCTTTCTTT.